These 8 T cell receptor beta chains share one sample of origin, sequenced in a study of T cells in Graves' hyperthyroidism and ophthalmopathy. RNA transcripts gave rise to amplified TCR beta CDR3 regions. Carried out on the TCR CDR3, a first-round RT-PCR used the HTBI primer set. TCRdb redid the calling of the multiplex PCR reads with MiXCR, one entry per CDR3 protein. In the table there are about 480,000 distinct CDR3 sequences, about an eighth of which are singletons. Material for sequencing was blood. The receptors here all came from a woman aged 18-29 years with Graves' hyperthyroidism.

Of note for this clonotype: With a much larger clone just one base away, this may be a read error. This chain links TRBV6-1 with TRBJ1-1; TRBD1 is a possible D gene (5 bases). Germline V gene data show CDR1 as MNHNS and CDR2 as SASEGT. This CDR3 spans 14 amino acids. CDR3 DNA: TGTGCCAGCAATGAAACCCCTAGGGACCCTGAAGCTTTCTTT. Amino acid sequence: CASNETPRDPEAFF.

In this sample, this clonotype turned up many times. The chain has TRBV6-1 and TRBJ1-2; D uncertain. The V gene lost 5 bases and the J gene lost 9 bases, with 13 bases spanning the gap. This CDR3 contains 12 residues. CDR1 is MNHNS, CDR2 SASEGT, per germline. CDR3 nucleotides: TGTGCCAGCAGTAAACAAGTTATCAGCTACACCTTC. Translated: CASSKQVISYTF.

This chain links TRBV5-1 with TRBJ2-3, with 9 positions matching TRBD2. V was clipped by 4 bases and J by 3 bases; unmatched bases: 9. The CDR3 length is 16 residues. Per germline, CDR1 SGHRS and CDR2 YFSETQ. The CDR3 DNA is TGCGCCAGCAGCCACCCTAGCGGGATTAGTACAGATACGCAGTATTTT. Translating it yields CASSHPSGISTDTQYF.

This clonotype was recorded a few times. The chain has TRBV20-1 and TRBJ1-1, with D tentatively TRBD1 (6 bases). The CDR3 sequence is 13 residues long. From germline, CDR1 is DFQATT and CDR2 SNEGSKA (reference sequence). V shed 1 base and J shed 6 bases, with 12 bases lying between them. The CDR3 region is CSARGQGRAEAFF. CDR3 coding DNA: TGCAGTGCTAGAGGTCAGGGGAGGGCTGAAGCTTTCTTT.

This clonotype was counted ten times or more. The genes are TRBV27 and TRBJ1-2; D remains ambiguous. Trimming removed 5 bases from V and 6 bases from J, with 10 bases in between. Germline CDR1 MNHEY, CDR2 SMNVEV (reference sequence). This CDR3 is built from 12 residues. This chain's CDR3 is CASSPLGDGYTF. The CDR3 region has the DNA TGTGCCAGCAGTCCCCTGGGAGATGGCTACACCTTC.

With respect to this clonotype: A much larger clone sits a single nucleotide away, making a read error possible. This chain links TRBV7-2 with TRBJ2-5, with 7 bases fitting TRBD2. The germline CDR1 and CDR2 sequences are SGHTA and FQGNSA. The CDR3 contains 15 residues. Trimming cost V 8 bases and J 3 bases; bases outside gene matches: 12. The CDR3 coding sequence is TGTGCCAGCGGCCGTTCAGGGACTACTGAAGAGACCCAGTACTTC. Amino acid sequence: CASGRSGTTEETQYF.

This clonotype was observed a handful of times. V is TRBV18 and J is TRBJ1-3; no definite D call. Germline V gene lookup returns CDR1 KGHSH and CDR2 LQKENI. Trimming left V 6 bases short and J 4 bases short, with 19 bases between. CDR3 length equals 16 residues. The CDR3 here is CASSPGPGGVGNTIYF. CDR3 bases: TGTGCCAGCTCCCCAGGACCGGGAGGAGTCGGAAACACCATATATTTT.

This clonotype was seen a handful of times. CDR3 protein: CASSRQGGSINEQFF. CDR3 sequence (DNA): TGTGCCAGCAGCCGTCAGGGGGGGTCAATCAATGAGCAGTTCTTC. The rearrangement links TRBV5-4 to TRBJ2-1, with D perhaps assigned TRBD1 or TRBD2 (7 bases each). Per germline, CDR1 SGHNT and CDR2 YYREEE (reference sequence). Trimming took 4 bases from V and 6 from J, leaving 17 bases between them. CDR3 length equals 15 residues.